This T cell receptor beta chain was identified in a study of control samples from healthy donors and cancer patients. Using immunoSEQ multiplex PCR, the repertoire was profiled, and TCRdb retains in-frame clones only, with some absent. Among tens of thousands of clones listed, roughly four fifths were seen once. This sequence was found in a man in his sixties with head and neck cancer. Material for sequencing was PBMCs.

The CDR3 DNA sequence: TGTGCCAGCAGTGGGGGGGGAGTTCAGCCCCAGCATTTT. Encoded protein: CASSGGGVQPQHF. The rearrangement uses TRBV2 and TRBJ1-5, with D tentatively TRBD1 (5 bases). Germline values: CDR1 SNHLY, CDR2 FYNNEI. There are 13 residues in the CDR3. V was shortened by 4 bases and J by 6 bases, with 10 bases between the two germline ends.